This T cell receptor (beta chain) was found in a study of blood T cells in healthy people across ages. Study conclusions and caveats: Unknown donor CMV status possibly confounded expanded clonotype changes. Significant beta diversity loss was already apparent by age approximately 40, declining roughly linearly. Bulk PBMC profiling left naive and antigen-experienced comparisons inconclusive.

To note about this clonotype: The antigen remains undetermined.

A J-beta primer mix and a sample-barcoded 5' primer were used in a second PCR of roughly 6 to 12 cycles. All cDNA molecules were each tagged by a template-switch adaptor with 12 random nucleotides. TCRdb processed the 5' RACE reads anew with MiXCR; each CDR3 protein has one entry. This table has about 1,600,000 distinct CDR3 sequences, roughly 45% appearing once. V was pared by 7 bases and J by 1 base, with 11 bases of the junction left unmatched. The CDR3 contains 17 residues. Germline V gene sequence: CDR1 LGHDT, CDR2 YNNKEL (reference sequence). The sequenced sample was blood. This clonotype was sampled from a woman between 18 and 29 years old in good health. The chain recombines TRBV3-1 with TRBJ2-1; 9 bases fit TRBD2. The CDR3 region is CASTSGQRGVSYNEQFF. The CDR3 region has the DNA TGTGCCAGCACTTCAGGACAGCGGGGGGTATCCTACAATGAGCAGTTCTTC.